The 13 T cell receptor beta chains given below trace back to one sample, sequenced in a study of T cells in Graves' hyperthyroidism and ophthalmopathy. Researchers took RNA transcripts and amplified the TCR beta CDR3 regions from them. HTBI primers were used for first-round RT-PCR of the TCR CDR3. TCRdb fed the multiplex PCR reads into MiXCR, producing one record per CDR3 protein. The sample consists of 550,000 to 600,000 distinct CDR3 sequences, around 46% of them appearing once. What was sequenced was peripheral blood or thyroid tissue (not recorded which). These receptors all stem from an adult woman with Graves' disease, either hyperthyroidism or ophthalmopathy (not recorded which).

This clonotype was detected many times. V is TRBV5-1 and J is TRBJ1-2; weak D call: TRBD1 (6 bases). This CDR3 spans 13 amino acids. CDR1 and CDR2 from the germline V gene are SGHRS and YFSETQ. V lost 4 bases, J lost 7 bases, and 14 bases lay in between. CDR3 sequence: CASSPQQGGGYTF. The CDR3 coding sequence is TGCGCCAGCAGCCCCCAACAGGGTGGTGGCTACACCTTC.

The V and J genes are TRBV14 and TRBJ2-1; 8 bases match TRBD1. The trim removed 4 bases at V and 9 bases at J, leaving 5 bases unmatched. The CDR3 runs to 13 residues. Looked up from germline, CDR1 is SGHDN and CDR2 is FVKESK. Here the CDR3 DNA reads TGTGCCAGCAGCCGGACAGGGTTTACTGAGCAGTTCTTC. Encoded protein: CASSRTGFTEQFF. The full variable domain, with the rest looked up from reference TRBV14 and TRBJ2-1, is EAGVTQFPSHSVIEKGQTVTLRCDPISGHDNLYWYRRVMGKEIKFLLHFVKESKQDESGMPNNRFLAERTGGTYSTLKVQPAELEDSGVYFCASSRTGFTEQFFGPGTRLTVL.

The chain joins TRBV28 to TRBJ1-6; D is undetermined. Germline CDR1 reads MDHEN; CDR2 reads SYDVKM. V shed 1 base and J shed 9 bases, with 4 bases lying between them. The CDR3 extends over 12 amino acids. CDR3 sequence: CASSLLSSPLHF. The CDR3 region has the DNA TGTGCCAGCAGTTTATTAAGTTCACCCCTCCACTTT.

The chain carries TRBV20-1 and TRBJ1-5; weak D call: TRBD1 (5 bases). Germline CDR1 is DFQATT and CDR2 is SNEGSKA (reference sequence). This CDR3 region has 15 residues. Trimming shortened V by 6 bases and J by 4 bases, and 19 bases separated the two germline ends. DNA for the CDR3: TGCAGTGCACGAAGAGGGGTGAACCGGAATCAGCCCCAGCATTTT. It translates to CSARRGVNRNQPQHF.

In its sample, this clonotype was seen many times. The CDR3 DNA follows: TGTGCCAGCAGAGCGCCTGGGACAGGCTACTATGGCTACACCTTC. Protein sequence: CASRAPGTGYYGYTF. The chain links TRBV28 to TRBJ1-2; 8 bases map to TRBD1. Trimming at V came to 6 bases and at J to 3 bases, leaving 9 bases not matched to a gene. Germline V gives CDR1 MDHEN, CDR2 SYDVKM. The CDR3 runs 15 residues.

CDR3 region: CARSSWGFETQYF. The CDR3 nucleotides are TGTGCCAGGAGCTCATGGGGCTTCGAGACCCAGTACTTC. This chain uses TRBV6-1 with TRBJ2-5; tentatively, D is TRBD1 (5 bases). The V end was cut by 9 bases, the J end by 5 bases, with 16 bases between. Germline loops: CDR1 MNHNS, CDR2 SASEGT. The length of the CDR3 is 13 residues.

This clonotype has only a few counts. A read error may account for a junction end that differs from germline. The CDR3 DNA sequence: TGCGCCAGCAGCCCGGGACAGCCTTTT. It translates to CASSPGQPF. The chain employs TRBV5-1 and TRBJ1-5; 7 bases align to TRBD1. Germline V gene sequence: CDR1 SGHRS, CDR2 YFSETQ. This CDR3 has 9 amino acids. Looking up the rest from reference TRBV5-1 and TRBJ1-5 gives the full variable domain: KAGVTQTPRYLIKTRGQQVTLSCSPISGHRSVSWYQQTPGQGLQFLFEYFSETQRNKGNFPGRFSGRQFSNSRSEMNVSTLELGDSALYLCASSPGQPFGDGTRLSIL.

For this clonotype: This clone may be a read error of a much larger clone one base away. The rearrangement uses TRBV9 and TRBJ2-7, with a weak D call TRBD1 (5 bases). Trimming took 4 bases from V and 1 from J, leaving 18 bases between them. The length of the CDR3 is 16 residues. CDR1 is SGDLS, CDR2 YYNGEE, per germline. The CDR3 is CASSQETVAGSYEQYF. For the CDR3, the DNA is TGTGCCAGCAGCCAAGAGACAGTTGCAGGATCCTACGAGCAGTACTTC.

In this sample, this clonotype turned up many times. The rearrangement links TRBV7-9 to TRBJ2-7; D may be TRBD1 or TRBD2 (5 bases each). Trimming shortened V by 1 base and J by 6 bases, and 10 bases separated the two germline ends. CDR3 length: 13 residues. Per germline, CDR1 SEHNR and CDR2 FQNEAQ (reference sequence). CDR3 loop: CASSLVGAREQYF. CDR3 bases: TGTGCCAGCAGCTTAGTCGGGGCTCGCGAGCAGTACTTC. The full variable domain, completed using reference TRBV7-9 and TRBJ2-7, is DTGVSQNPRHKITKRGQNVTFRCDPISEHNRLYWYRQTLGQGPEFLTYFQNEAQLEKSRLLSDRFSAERPKGSFSTLEIQRTEQGDSAMYLCASSLVGAREQYFGPGTRLTVT.

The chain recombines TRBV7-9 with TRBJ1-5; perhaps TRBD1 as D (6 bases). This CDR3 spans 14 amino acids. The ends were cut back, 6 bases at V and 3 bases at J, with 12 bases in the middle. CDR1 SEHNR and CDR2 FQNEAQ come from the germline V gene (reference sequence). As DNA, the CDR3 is TGTGCCAGCAGGTCGACAGGACTCAATCAGCCCCAGCATTTT. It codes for CASRSTGLNQPQHF.

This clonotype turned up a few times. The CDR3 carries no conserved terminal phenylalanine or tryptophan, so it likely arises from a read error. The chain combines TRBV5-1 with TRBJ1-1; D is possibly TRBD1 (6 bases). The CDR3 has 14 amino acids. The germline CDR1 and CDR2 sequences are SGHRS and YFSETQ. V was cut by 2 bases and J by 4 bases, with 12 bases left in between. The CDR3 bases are TGCGCCAGCAGCTTAGGGGACATGAGCACTGAAGCTTTCTCT. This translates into CASSLGDMSTEAFS.

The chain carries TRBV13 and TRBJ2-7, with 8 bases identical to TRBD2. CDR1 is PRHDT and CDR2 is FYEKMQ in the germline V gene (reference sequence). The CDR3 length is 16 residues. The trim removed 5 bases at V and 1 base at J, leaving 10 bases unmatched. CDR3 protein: CASSSAETSASYEQYF. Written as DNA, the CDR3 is TGTGCCAGCAGCAGTGCGGAGACTAGCGCATCCTACGAGCAGTACTTC.

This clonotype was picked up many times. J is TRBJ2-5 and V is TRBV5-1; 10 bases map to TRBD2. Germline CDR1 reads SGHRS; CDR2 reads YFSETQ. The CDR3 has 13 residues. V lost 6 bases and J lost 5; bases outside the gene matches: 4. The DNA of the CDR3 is TGCGCCAGCAAAGCGGGAGGGCCGGAGACCCAGTACTTC. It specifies CASKAGGPETQYF. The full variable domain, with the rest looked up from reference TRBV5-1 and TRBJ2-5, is KAGVTQTPRYLIKTRGQQVTLSCSPISGHRSVSWYQQTPGQGLQFLFEYFSETQRNKGNFPGRFSGRQFSNSRSEMNVSTLELGDSALYLCASKAGGPETQYFGPGTRLLVL.